The subject of this entry is one T cell receptor beta chain. The V segment lost 7 bases and the J segment 11 bases; nucleotides outside the gene matches: 12. CDR3 size: 16 residues. CDR1 MNHEY and CDR2 SVGEGT come from the germline V gene. The authors ran a second PCR of about 6 to 12 cycles using a sample-barcoded 5' primer and a J-beta primer mix. TCRdb ran MiXCR on the 5' RACE reads and lists one entry per CDR3 protein. The sample consists of around 800,000 distinct CDR3 sequences, about 42% of them appearing once. The data stem from a study of blood T cells in healthy people across ages. This clonotype was obtained from an older man in good health. Sequenced input: blood. V usage is TRBV6-2 or TRBV6-3 and J usage is TRBJ2-1; TRBD2 matches at 15 bases. CDR3 amino acids: CASTPGWTSGGAKQFF. The CDR3 region has the DNA TGTGCCAGCACGCCCGGCTGGACTAGCGGGGGGGCAAAGCAGTTCTTC.